A single sample gave rise to the 30 T cell receptor beta chains below, sequenced in a study of OX40 agonist ivuxolimab in advanced cancers. Profiling relied on immunoSEQ multiplex PCR, and the TCRdb table lists in-frame clones only, not all of them. The sample has about 72,000 clones, roughly nine tenths seen once. The source material was CD4+ or CD8+ T cells sorted from blood, sampled in a trial of the OX40 agonist ivuxolimab. The receptors were sampled from an adult with an advanced solid tumor such as melanoma, head and neck, liver or kidney cancer.

The V call is TRBV14, the J call TRBJ2-2; D remains ambiguous. This CDR3 contains 14 residues. V was clipped by 0 bases and J by 5 bases, with 7 bases between them. Germline CDR1 reads SGHDN; CDR2 reads FVKESK. The DNA of the CDR3 is TGTGCCAGCAGCCAAGATAGGGTGACCGGGGAGCTGTTTTTT. It specifies CASSQDRVTGELFF.

The DNA for the CDR3 is TGTGCCAGCAGCGTAGGATGGGGGGCCACCTACGAGCAGTACTTC. Its protein is CASSVGWGATYEQYF. V usage is TRBV9 and J usage is TRBJ2-7; D is perhaps TRBD1 or TRBD2 (6 bases each). This CDR3 is 15 amino acids long. Germline lookup yields CDR1 SGDLS and CDR2 YYNGEE. Trimming pared 0 bases from V and 2 bases from J, leaving 12 bases between.

This sequence joins TRBV4-1 and TRBJ2-5; no clear D. The CDR3 covers 15 residues. Germline assignment: CDR1 MGHRA and CDR2 YSYEKL. V was trimmed by 0 bases and J by 5 bases, leaving 13 bases between them. The CDR3 bases are TGCGCCAGCAGCCAAGATGAGACTTTTCCGGAGACCCAGTACTTC. It codes for CASSQDETFPETQYF.

For the CDR3, the DNA is TGTGCCAGCAGCCCCCCAAGCGGGAGGTTATACGAGCAGTACTTC. It yields the protein CASSPPSGRLYEQYF. J is TRBJ2-7 and V is TRBV5-7; 9 bases agree with TRBD2. TRBV5-7 is an ORF, and what it does is uncertain. This CDR3 comprises 15 residues. After removal of 4 bases from V and 4 bases from J, the junction contained 9 bases not matched to a gene.

The DNA for the CDR3 is TGTGCCAGCAGCCCCCGGGCGACAGATACGCAGTATTTT. Protein: CASSPRATDTQYF. The rearrangement joins TRBV11-2 to TRBJ2-3; D ambiguous. V was cut by 5 bases and J by 3 bases, with 9 bases left in between. The CDR3 covers 13 residues. Germline V gene data show CDR1 as SGHAT and CDR2 as FQNNGV.

The chain uses TRBV27 and TRBJ2-1; unclear D gene. This CDR3 comprises 14 residues. Trimming stripped 0 bases from V and 4 bases from J, with 7 bases between. Germline V gene data show CDR1 as MNHEY and CDR2 as SMNVEV (reference sequence). The CDR3 nucleotides read TGTGCCAGCAGTTTATCCAGGTTTTACAATGAGCAGTTCTTC. It is translated as CASSLSRFYNEQFF.

The chain uses TRBV6-5 and TRBJ2-1; 9 nucleotides line up with TRBD2. Germline trimming cut 2 bases from V and 6 bases from J; bases unmatched to any gene: 5. There are 15 residues in the CDR3. Germline loops: CDR1 MNHEY, CDR2 SVGAGI. The CDR3 loop reads CASSYRGGAANEQFF. Here the CDR3 DNA reads TGTGCCAGCAGTTACCGCGGGGGGGCAGCCAATGAGCAGTTCTTC.

The chain recombines TRBV9 with TRBJ2-3; no clear D. With 5 bases removed from V and 6 bases from J, the gap between germline ends came to 13 bases. There are 13 residues in the CDR3. Germline V CDR1 and CDR2: SGDLS, YYNGEE. CDR3 sequence reads: CASSPTVADTQYF. Written as DNA, the CDR3 is TGTGCCAGCAGTCCCACCGTAGCCGATACGCAGTATTTT. Looking up the rest from reference TRBV9 and TRBJ2-3 gives the full variable domain: DSGVTQTPKHLITATGQRVTLRCSPRSGDLSVYWYQQSLDQGLQFLIQYYNGEERAKGNILERFSAQQFPDLHSELNLSSLELGDSALYFCASSPTVADTQYFGPGTRLTVL.

This chain connects TRBV28 to TRBJ1-5; no firm D call. V was shortened by 5 bases and J by 2 bases, with 13 bases between the two germline ends. Germline V gene data show CDR1 as MDHEN and CDR2 as SYDVKM. This CDR3 has 15 amino acids. CDR3 sequence (DNA): TGTGCCAGCAGTATCCTAGGGAATGGCAATCAGCCCCAGCATTTT. It translates to CASSILGNGNQPQHF.

The chain employs TRBV7-9 and TRBJ2-3, with D possibly matching TRBD1 (6 bases). The V gene's germline CDR1 is SEHNR and CDR2 FQNEAQ (reference sequence). V dropped 5 bases and J dropped 3 bases, with 18 bases sitting between them. The CDR3 covers 16 residues. In nucleotides, the CDR3 is TGTGCCAGCAGCCGGCGCCTACAGGGATCAACAGATACGCAGTATTTT. It yields the protein CASSRRLQGSTDTQYF.

The rearrangement uses TRBV28 and TRBJ2-7; 9 bases match TRBD1. The CDR3 loop spans 13 amino acids. The J segment lost 6 bases and the V segment lost 11 bases, leaving 11 bases of the junction unmatched. Germline V gene sequence: CDR1 MDHEN, CDR2 SYDVKM. In DNA form, the CDR3 reads TGTGCCGGATCGGGACAGGGCCTCGTCGAGCAGTACTTC. Amino acids: CAGSGQGLVEQYF.

In this sample, this clone turned up a few times. The chain links TRBV19 to TRBJ1-1; 8 nucleotides match TRBD1. The CDR3 is 15 residues long. The V and J ends lost 4 bases and 4 bases, in that order; junction bases with no gene match: 8. CDR1 is LNHDA and CDR2 is SQIVND in the germline V gene (reference sequence). The CDR3 sequence is CASSRQGRTVTEAFF. DNA for the CDR3: TGTGCCAGTAGTAGACAGGGGCGAACGGTCACTGAAGCTTTCTTT. The full variable domain, with the rest looked up from reference TRBV19 and TRBJ1-1, is DGGITQSPKYLFRKEGQNVTLSCEQNLNHDAMYWYRQDPGQGLRLIYYSQIVNDFQKGDIAEGYSVSREKKESFPLTVTSAQKNPTAFYLCASSRQGRTVTEAFFGQGTRLTVV.

The chain joins TRBV5-6 to TRBJ2-5; TRBD2 matches 10 bases. There are 16 residues in the CDR3. V lost 1 base and J lost 7; bases outside the gene matches: 10. Germline CDR1 SGHDT, CDR2 YYEEEE. The CDR3 coding sequence is TGTGCCAGCAGCTTGCGATCCACTAGCGGGGTTGGGACCCAGTACTTC. Its protein is CASSLRSTSGVGTQYF.

The J gene is TRBJ2-3, the V gene TRBV14; D might be TRBD1 (6 bases). Germline CDR1 and CDR2: SGHDN and FVKESK. The length of the CDR3 is 16 residues. Trimming took 4 bases from V and 0 from J, leaving 14 bases between them. The CDR3 is CASSPGGRGSTDTQYF. CDR3 nucleotide sequence: TGTGCCAGCAGCCCAGGCGGCAGGGGAAGCACAGATACGCAGTATTTT.

The rearrangement uses TRBV13 and TRBJ1-4, with a weak D call TRBD1 (6 bases). Germline V gene sequence: CDR1 PRHDT, CDR2 FYEKMQ (reference sequence). The V gene lost 2 bases and the J gene lost 5 bases, with 18 bases spanning the gap. There are 17 residues in the CDR3. CDR3 sequence reads: CASSLRGTNKVNEKLFF. Here the CDR3 DNA reads TGTGCCAGCAGCTTACGGGGGACAAACAAAGTGAATGAAAAACTGTTTTTT.

The table lists this clone with a count of one. V is TRBV6-5 and J is TRBJ2-1; 7 bases match TRBD1. The germline gives CDR1 MNHEY, CDR2 SVGAGI. The junction had 11 bases not matched to a gene; V was cut back by 6 bases and J by 9 bases. This CDR3 has 14 residues. The CDR3 nucleotides read TGTGCCAGCAGACCACCTAAGGGGGCAGGTGAGCAGTTCTTC. Protein sequence: CASRPPKGAGEQFF.

This rearrangement joins TRBV2 to TRBJ1-1; D call uncertain. CDR3 length: 14 residues. Trimming took off 3 bases at V and 5 bases at J, with 13 bases between the two ends. Germline V gene data show CDR1 as SNHLY and CDR2 as FYNNEI. CDR3 in amino acids: CASSEEGPVTEAFF. In DNA form, the CDR3 reads TGTGCCAGCAGTGAGGAGGGTCCGGTAACTGAAGCTTTCTTT.

The chain joins TRBV5-1 to TRBJ2-2; the D gene is possibly TRBD1 (5 bases). CDR1 and CDR2 from the germline V gene are SGHRS and YFSETQ. This CDR3 region has 16 residues. V was trimmed by 7 bases and J by 5 bases, leaving 21 bases between them. Here the CDR3 reads CASQPGYQGGTGELFF. The CDR3 DNA sequence: TGCGCCAGCCAGCCCGGTTACCAGGGCGGAACCGGGGAGCTGTTTTTT.

The chain employs TRBV2 and TRBJ2-2; D is perhaps TRBD2 (5 bases). The CDR3 is 15 amino acids. The V and J ends lost 1 base and 5 bases respectively, with 11 bases between them. CDR1 is SNHLY, CDR2 FYNNEI, per germline. The CDR3 DNA reads TGTGCCAGCAGTGAAGTAGACTACTATACCGGGGAGCTGTTTTTT. Its translation: CASSEVDYYTGELFF.

The CDR3 sequence is CASTEDWGTSTEAFF. CDR3 DNA sequence: TGTGCCAGCACCGAGGACTGGGGAACGAGCACTGAAGCTTTCTTT. The gene calls are TRBV6-5 and TRBJ1-1, with D uncertain. The CDR3 spans 15 residues. Germline V gives CDR1 MNHEY, CDR2 SVGAGI. V was trimmed by 7 bases and J by 4 bases, leaving 19 bases between them.

The chain recombines TRBV29-1 with TRBJ2-1; D is uncertain. Germline CDR1 is SQVTM and CDR2 is ANQGSEA. With 0 bases removed from V and 5 bases from J, the gap between germline ends came to 8 bases. CDR3 size: 13 residues. For the CDR3, the DNA is TGCAGCGTTGAAGATCCCCCCCACAATGAGCAGTTCTTC. It encodes CSVEDPPHNEQFF.

The chain has TRBV7-3 and TRBJ2-3; D may correspond to TRBD1 or TRBD2 (5 bases each). V was shortened by 2 bases and J by 0 bases, with 12 bases between the two germline ends. The CDR3 runs to 16 residues. Germline V gene lookup returns CDR1 SGHTA and CDR2 FQGTGA. The CDR3 loop is CASSLGTSESTDTQYF. The CDR3 DNA is TGTGCCAGCAGCTTAGGGACGTCTGAAAGCACAGATACGCAGTATTTT. Together with reference TRBV7-3 and TRBJ2-3, the CDR3 gives the full variable domain: GAGVSQTPSNKVTEKGKYVELRCDPISGHTALYWYRQSLGQGPEFLIYFQGTGAADDSGLPNDRFFAVRPEGSVSTLKIQRTERGDSAVYLCASSLGTSESTDTQYFGPGTRLTVL.

The rearrangement uses TRBV2 and TRBJ1-2; no firm D call. The CDR3 runs to 16 residues. V lost 2 bases, J lost 5 bases, and 18 bases lay in between. Germline V gene lookup returns CDR1 SNHLY and CDR2 FYNNEI. DNA of the CDR3: TGTGCCAGCAGTGAAATTCCCTGGGCAGGCGAATATGGCTACACCTTC. Protein: CASSEIPWAGEYGYTF. The whole variable domain, remainder taken from reference TRBV2 and TRBJ1-2, is EPEVTQTPSHQVTQMGQEVILRCVPISNHLYFYWYRQILGQKVEFLVSFYNNEISEKSEIFDDQFSVERPDGSNFTLKIRSTKLEDSAMYFCASSEIPWAGEYGYTFGSGTRLTVV.

The chain joins TRBV30 to TRBJ1-5; D may be TRBD1 (5 bases). This CDR3 is built from 14 residues. Trimming pared 0 bases from V and 7 bases from J, leaving 13 bases between. Per germline, CDR1 GTSNPN and CDR2 SVGIG (reference sequence). CDR3 nucleotides: TGTGCCTGGAGTGTCGGTGCTCAGGGACAGCCCCAGCATTTT. Protein product: CAWSVGAQGQPQHF.

This clone came up once. The genes are TRBV18 and TRBJ1-2; TRBD1 matches 10 bases. V lost 3 bases to trimming and J lost 4 bases; unmatched junction nucleotides: 5. The CDR3 runs to 15 residues. In germline, CDR1 is KGHSH, CDR2 LQKENI. CDR3 nucleotide sequence: TGTGCCAGCTCACCGGGGACAGGGGCTACCTATGGCTACACCTTC. Translated: CASSPGTGATYGYTF.

The chain has TRBV6-6 and TRBJ1-1; 11 bases are a match to TRBD1. Per germline, CDR1 MNHNY and CDR2 SVGAGI (reference sequence). CDR3 length: 15 residues. V was clipped by 5 bases and J by 5 bases; unmatched bases: 7. The CDR3 DNA follows: TGTGCCAGCAGTCCCGGGACAGGGGGAGGTACTGAAGCTTTCTTT. This encodes CASSPGTGGGTEAFF.

This clone is medium-sized. The rearrangement joins TRBV2 to TRBJ2-7; possible D gene TRBD2, 6 bases. CDR3 length equals 12 residues. Germline-derived CDR1 and CDR2 are SNHLY and FYNNEI. The V gene lost 8 bases and the J gene lost 2 bases, with 10 bases spanning the gap. CDR3 coding DNA: TGTGCCAGCGCACGACTAGCCTACGAGCAGTACTTC. As protein: CASARLAYEQYF.

This clone was counted between two and nine times. The chain joins TRBV27 to TRBJ2-1, with unresolved D. The CDR3 is 14 residues long. Trimming cost V 5 bases and J 3 bases, with 11 bases left between them. Germline CDR1 and CDR2: MNHEY and SMNVEV (reference sequence). The CDR3, as DNA: TGTGCCAGCAGTCTGCGGCAGATCTACAATGAGCAGTTCTTC. Its translation: CASSLRQIYNEQFF.

The chain is built from TRBV5-6 and TRBJ2-5; TRBD2 matches 11 bases. The germline CDR1 and CDR2 sequences are SGHDT and YYEEEE. After removal of 1 base from V and 5 bases from J, the junction contained 4 bases not matched to a gene. The CDR3 is 15 amino acids. The DNA of the CDR3 is TGTGCCAGCAGCTTGTTAGCGGGAGGGCCGGAGACCCAGTACTTC. Its protein product is CASSLLAGGPETQYF. The full variable domain, rest sourced from reference TRBV5-6 and TRBJ2-5, is DAGVTQSPTHLIKTRGQQVTLRCSPKSGHDTVSWYQQALGQGPQFIFQYYEEEERQRGNFPDRFSGHQFPNYSSELNVNALLLGDSALYLCASSLLAGGPETQYFGPGTRLLVL.

The chain links TRBV5-1 to TRBJ2-7; D remains ambiguous. V was shortened by 4 bases and J by 2 bases, with 16 bases between the two germline ends. Germline CDR1 and CDR2: SGHRS and YFSETQ. The CDR3 contains 15 residues. CDR3 nucleotides: TGCGCCAGCAGCCAGAATTTGGACGCAGCCTACGAGCAGTACTTC. It encodes CASSQNLDAAYEQYF. Variable domain in full (rest from reference TRBV5-1 and TRBJ2-7): KAGVTQTPRYLIKTRGQQVTLSCSPISGHRSVSWYQQTPGQGLQFLFEYFSETQRNKGNFPGRFSGRQFSNSRSEMNVSTLELGDSALYLCASSQNLDAAYEQYFGPGTRLTVT.